Presented here are 8 T cell receptor beta chains from one specimen sequenced in a study of T-cell memory formation after mild COVID-19. TCRdb re-called the 5' RACE reads with MiXCR, one entry per CDR3 protein. This sample has about 140,000 distinct CDR3 sequences, with 25% found just once. Sequences were obtained from PBMCs or a T cell subset sorted from them (not recorded which). These receptor sequences come from an adult woman who had mild COVID-19 (a few samples of this study predate the infection). Cell type and time point are not known.

This clonotype was counted many times. This chain joins TRBV5-1 and TRBJ2-3; D is unclear. CDR3 length: 15 residues. Trimming removed 2 bases from V and 0 bases from J, with 10 bases in between. Germline assignment: CDR1 SGHRS and CDR2 YFSETQ. The CDR3 DNA reads TGCGCCAGCAGCTTCAGAACACCTAGCACAGATACGCAGTATTTT. Amino acid sequence: CASSFRTPSTDTQYF.

The rearrangement links TRBV19 to TRBJ2-7; tentatively, D is TRBD1 or TRBD2 (5 bases each). Germline values: CDR1 LNHDA, CDR2 SQIVND (reference sequence). The CDR3 consists of 14 residues. The germline V and J ends were trimmed by 7 bases and 0 bases, with 13 bases remaining between them. The CDR3 loop reads CASTPGTDSYEQYF. The CDR3 DNA reads as TGTGCCAGTACCCCCGGGACGGACTCCTACGAGCAGTACTTC.

This chain connects TRBV7-6 to TRBJ2-7; weak D call: TRBD1 (6 bases). Trimming left V 1 base short and J 5 bases short, with 15 bases between. The germline CDR1 and CDR2 sequences are SGHVS and FNYEAQ. The CDR3 is made up of 15 amino acids. The CDR3 region is CASSLEAQGFNEQYF. The CDR3 nucleotides are TGTGCCAGCAGCTTAGAGGCACAGGGTTTCAACGAGCAGTACTTC.

The rearrangement joins TRBV7-2 to TRBJ2-3; no clear D. With 1 base removed from V and 3 bases from J, the gap between germline ends came to 11 bases. Germline CDR1 and CDR2: SGHTA and FQGNSA. This CDR3 comprises 15 residues. CDR3 loop: CASSLGDTGTDTQYF. CDR3 DNA: TGTGCCAGCAGCTTAGGAGATACTGGGACAGATACGCAGTATTTT.

This clonotype was observed a few times. The V and J genes are TRBV4-2 and TRBJ2-7, with D uncertain. The CDR3 sequence is 13 residues long. V dropped 5 bases and J dropped 2 bases, with 10 bases sitting between them. Per germline, CDR1 LGHNA and CDR2 YNFKEQ. CDR3 in amino acids: CASSKGDAYEQYF. The DNA of the CDR3 is TGTGCCAGCAGCAAAGGAGACGCCTACGAGCAGTACTTC.

V and J are TRBV18 and TRBJ1-1, with 8 bases lining up with TRBD1. The CDR3 totals 16 residues. Germline V gives CDR1 KGHSH, CDR2 LQKENI. The trim removed 3 bases at V and 4 bases at J, leaving 10 bases unmatched. The chain's CDR3 is CASSPGAGGSGTEAFF. The CDR3 DNA reads as TGTGCCAGCTCACCTGGGGCAGGGGGCAGTGGCACTGAAGCTTTCTTT.

The genes are TRBV12-3 or TRBV12-4 and TRBJ2-5, with TRBD2 matching over 9 bases. The CDR3 is made up of 16 amino acids. V shed 5 bases and J 1 base; nucleotides not matched to a gene: 8. CDR3 sequence reads: CASSPTSGFGQETQYF. CDR3 sequence (DNA): TGTGCCAGCAGTCCTACTAGCGGGTTTGGCCAAGAGACCCAGTACTTC.

The chain couples TRBV9 to TRBJ2-2, with unresolved D. Looked up from germline, CDR1 is SGDLS and CDR2 is YYNGEE. V lost 1 base and J 7 bases, leaving 8 bases between the germline ends. The CDR3 consists of 13 residues. CDR3 nucleotide sequence: TGTGCCAGCAGCGTACATGGGGACGGGGAGCTGTTTTTT. As protein: CASSVHGDGELFF.